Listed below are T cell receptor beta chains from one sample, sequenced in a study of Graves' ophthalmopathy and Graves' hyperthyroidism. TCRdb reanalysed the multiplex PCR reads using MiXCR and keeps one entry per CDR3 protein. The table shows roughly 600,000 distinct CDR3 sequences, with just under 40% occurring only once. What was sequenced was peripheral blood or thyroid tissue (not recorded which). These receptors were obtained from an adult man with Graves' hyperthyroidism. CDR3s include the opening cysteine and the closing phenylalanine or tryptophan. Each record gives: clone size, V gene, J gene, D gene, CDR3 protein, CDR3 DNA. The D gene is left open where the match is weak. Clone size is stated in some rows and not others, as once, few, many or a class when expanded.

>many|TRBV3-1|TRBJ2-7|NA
CASSQGFDEQYF
TGTGCCAGCAGCCAAGGATTTGACGAGCAGTACTTC
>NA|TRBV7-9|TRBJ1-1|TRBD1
CASSSFPGQGENTEAFF
TGTGCCAGCAGCTCATTCCCGGGACAGGGAGAGAACACTGAAGCTTTCTTT
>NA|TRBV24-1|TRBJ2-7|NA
CATSLGGSYEQYF
TGTGCCACCAGTCTAGGGGGATCCTACGAGCAGTACTTC
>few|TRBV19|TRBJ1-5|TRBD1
CASSIDRDRGEAYSNQPQHF
TGTGCCAGTAGTATAGATCGGGACAGGGGTGAGGCATATAGCAATCAGCCCCAGCATTTT
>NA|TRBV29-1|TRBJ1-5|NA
CSVGGGQSNQPQHF
TGCAGCGTTGGAGGTGGGCAGAGCAATCAGCCCCAGCATTTT
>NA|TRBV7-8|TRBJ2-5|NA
CDSAAWNETQYF
TGTGACTCAGCGGCCTGGAACGAGACCCAGTACTTC
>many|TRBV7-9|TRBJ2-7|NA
CASSSDKTGTYEQYF
TGTGCCAGCAGCTCGGACAAAACGGGAACCTACGAGCAGTACTTC
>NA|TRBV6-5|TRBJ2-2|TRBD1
CASSGRTGAGELFF
TGTGCCAGCAGTGGAAGAACAGGGGCCGGGGAGCTGTTTTTT
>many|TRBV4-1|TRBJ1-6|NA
CASSQRDMSYNSPLHF
TGCGCCAGCAGCCAGAGGGACATGTCTTATAATTCACCCCTCCACTTT
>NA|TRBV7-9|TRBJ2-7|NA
CASSYKGGDTQYF
TGTGCCAGCAGCTACAAGGGGGGAGATACGCAGTACTTC
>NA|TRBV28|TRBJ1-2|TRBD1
CASSPSGGLYGYTF
TGTGCCAGCAGTCCCTCAGGGGGGCTTTATGGCTACACCTTC
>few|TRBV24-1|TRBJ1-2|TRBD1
CATSDFPGQEPYGYTF
TGTGCCACCAGTGATTTTCCGGGACAGGAGCCCTATGGCTACACCTTC
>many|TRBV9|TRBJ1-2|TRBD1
CASSVNPGGPYGYTF
TGTGCCAGCAGCGTAAACCCAGGGGGACCCTATGGCTACACCTTC
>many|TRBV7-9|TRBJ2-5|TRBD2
CASSLEGGLASQETQYF
TGTGCCAGCAGCTTAGAAGGAGGACTAGCAAGCCAAGAGACCCAGTACTTC
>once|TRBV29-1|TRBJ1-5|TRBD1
CSVDAPTGGTNQPQHF
TGCAGCGTCGATGCGCCTACAGGGGGCACCAATCAGCCCCAGCATTTT
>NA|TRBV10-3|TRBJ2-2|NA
CASNGGLSIGELFF
TGTGCCAGCAATGGAGGTTTAAGCATCGGGGAGCTGTTTTTT
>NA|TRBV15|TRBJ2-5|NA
CATSSLKVLSSSETQYF
TGTGCCACCAGCAGCTTGAAGGTTCTCTCGTCCTCAGAGACCCAGTACTTC
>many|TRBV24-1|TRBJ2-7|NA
CATSDLGYEQYF
TGTGCCACCAGTGATTTGGGCTACGAGCAGTACTTC
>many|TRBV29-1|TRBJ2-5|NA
CSVETGPETQYF
TGCAGCGTTGAAACAGGCCCAGAGACCCAGTACTTC
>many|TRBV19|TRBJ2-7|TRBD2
CASRRSGSYEQYF
TGTGCCAGTAGACGTAGCGGGTCCTACGAGCAGTACTTC
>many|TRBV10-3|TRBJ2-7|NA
CAIKPQRTYPQEQYF
TGTGCCATCAAACCTCAGCGAACATACCCTCAGGAGCAGTACTTC
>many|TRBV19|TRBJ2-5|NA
CASRGGQEQETQYF
TGTGCCAGTAGGGGAGGACAGGAGCAAGAGACCCAGTACTTC
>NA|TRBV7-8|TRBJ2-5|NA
CASSLREPGAQETQYF
TGTGCCAGCAGCTTACGGGAACCGGGAGCCCAAGAGACCCAGTACTTC
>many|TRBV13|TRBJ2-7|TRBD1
CASSSPGQLYEQYF
TGTGCCAGCAGCTCGCCGGGACAGCTCTACGAGCAGTACTTC
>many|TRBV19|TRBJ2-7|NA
CASSIPGSLQYF
TGTGCCAGTAGTATACCGGGGTCTTTGCAGTACTTC
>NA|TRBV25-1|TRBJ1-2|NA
CASYVWGGYGYTF
TGTGCCAGCTATGTCTGGGGAGGCTATGGCTACACCTTC
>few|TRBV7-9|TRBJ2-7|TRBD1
CASSPDPRDRGDYEQYF
TGTGCCAGCAGCCCAGATCCCCGGGACAGGGGGGACTACGAGCAGTACTTC
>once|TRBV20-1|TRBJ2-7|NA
CSAITGTGYEQYF
TGCAGTGCTATAACGGGAACTGGCTACGAGCAGTACTTC